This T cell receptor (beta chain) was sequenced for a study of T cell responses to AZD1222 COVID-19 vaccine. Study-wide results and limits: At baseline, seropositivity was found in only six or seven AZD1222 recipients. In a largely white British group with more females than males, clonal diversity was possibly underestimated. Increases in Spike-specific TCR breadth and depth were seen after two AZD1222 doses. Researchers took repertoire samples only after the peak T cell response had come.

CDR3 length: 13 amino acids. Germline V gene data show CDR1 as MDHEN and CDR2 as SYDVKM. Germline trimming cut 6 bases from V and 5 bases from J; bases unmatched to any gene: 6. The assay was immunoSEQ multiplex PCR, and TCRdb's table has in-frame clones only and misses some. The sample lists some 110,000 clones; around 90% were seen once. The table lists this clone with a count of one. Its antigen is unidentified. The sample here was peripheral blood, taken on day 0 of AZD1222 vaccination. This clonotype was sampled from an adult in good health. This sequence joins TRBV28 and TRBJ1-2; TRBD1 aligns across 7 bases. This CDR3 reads CASRATGTYGYTF. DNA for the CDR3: TGTGCCAGCAGGGCGACAGGGACTTATGGCTACACCTTC.